This T cell receptor beta chain was sequenced during a study of long-term antiretroviral therapy in people with HIV. In this sample, this clone turned up a few times. Version v3.0 of the immunoSEQ assay ran at survey level. The assay was immunoSEQ multiplex PCR, and TCRdb's table has in-frame clones only and misses some. The repertoire consists of 35,000 to 40,000 clones, with 80% to 90% occurring once and the leading ten covering about 10%. The sequenced sample was unsorted PBMCs, obtained 2.2 years after starting antiretroviral therapy. This clonotype originated in a man younger than 30 with HIV.

CDR3 in amino acids: CASSSEGFGGYTF. The CDR3 bases are TGTGCCAGCAGTTCTGAGGGATTCGGGGGCTACACCTTC. This sequence joins TRBV27 and TRBJ1-2, with D unclear. The germline V and J ends were trimmed by 4 bases and 8 bases, with 14 bases remaining between them. CDR1 and CDR2 from the germline V gene are MNHEY and SMNVEV (reference sequence). The CDR3 runs to 13 residues.